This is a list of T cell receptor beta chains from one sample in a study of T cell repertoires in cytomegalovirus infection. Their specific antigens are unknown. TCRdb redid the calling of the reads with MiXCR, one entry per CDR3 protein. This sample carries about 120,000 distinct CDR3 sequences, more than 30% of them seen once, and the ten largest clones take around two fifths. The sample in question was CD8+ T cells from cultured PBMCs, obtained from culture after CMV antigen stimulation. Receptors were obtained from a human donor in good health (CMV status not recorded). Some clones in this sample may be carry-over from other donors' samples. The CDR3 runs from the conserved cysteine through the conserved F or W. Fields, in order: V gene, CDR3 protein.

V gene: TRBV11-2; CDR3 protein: CASSLNQGGPQHF
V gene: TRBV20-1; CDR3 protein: CSARDYTSGSSYEQYF
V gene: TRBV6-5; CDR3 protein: CASSYGALEGLGGSGYTF
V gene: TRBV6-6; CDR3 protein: CASSYSGLEILSNQPQHF
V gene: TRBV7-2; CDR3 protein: CASSPRTVEAFF
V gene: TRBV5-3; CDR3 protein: CASKEAGGYNEQFF
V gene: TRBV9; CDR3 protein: CASSVEDRGHWDGYTF
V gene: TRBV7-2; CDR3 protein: CASRTWHGPNTGELFF
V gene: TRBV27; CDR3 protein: CASSWGNGELFF
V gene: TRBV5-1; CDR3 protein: CASNEQEATQETQYF
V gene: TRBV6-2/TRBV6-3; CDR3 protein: CASSYDGTPQAPLHF
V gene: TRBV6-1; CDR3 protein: CASSELDTRSGNTIYF
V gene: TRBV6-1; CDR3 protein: CASSGGYSNQPQHF
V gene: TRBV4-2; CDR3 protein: CASSHDPDRGVSDTQYF
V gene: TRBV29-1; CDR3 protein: CSVEGPREWGYGYTF
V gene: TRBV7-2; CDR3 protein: CASSLEMNSPLHF
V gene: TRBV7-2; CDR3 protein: CASSPRGGNDQPQHF
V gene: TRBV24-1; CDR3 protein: CATSDSGTAYNEQFF
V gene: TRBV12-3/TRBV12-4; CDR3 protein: CASSPGQGAFGGYTF
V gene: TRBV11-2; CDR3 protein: CASSWGSYGRLAADPDSYNEQFF
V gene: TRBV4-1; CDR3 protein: CASSHHNRGAGTDTQYF
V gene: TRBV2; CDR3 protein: CASSGGNYEQYF
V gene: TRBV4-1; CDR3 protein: CASSQRDRNYEQYF
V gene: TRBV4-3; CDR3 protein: CASSQEGRENFKSNQPQHF
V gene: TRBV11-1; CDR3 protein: CASSPGQVSYEQYF
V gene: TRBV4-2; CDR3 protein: CASSQEPAIRHGYTF
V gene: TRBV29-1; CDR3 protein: CSVEGGTRLHF
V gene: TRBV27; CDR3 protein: CASRISGVGSYEQYF
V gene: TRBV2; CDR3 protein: CASSRGFTLTDTQYF
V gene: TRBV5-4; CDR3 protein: CASSLYGLAGETQYF
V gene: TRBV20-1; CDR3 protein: CSARVGTHNQETQYF
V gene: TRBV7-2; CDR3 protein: CASSPLRGSNQPQHF
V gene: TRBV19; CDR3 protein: CASSILTDPSYNEQFF
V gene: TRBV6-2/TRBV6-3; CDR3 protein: CASSYQLGANTEAFF
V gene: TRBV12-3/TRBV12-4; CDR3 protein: CASSSPHWNTGELFF
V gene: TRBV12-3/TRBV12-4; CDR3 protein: CASSTGNSAYEQYF
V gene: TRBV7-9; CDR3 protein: CASLEQGSSGNTIYF
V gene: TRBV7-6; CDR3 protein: CASSFFGGEAFF
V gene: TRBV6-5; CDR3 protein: CASSYYWGYEQYF
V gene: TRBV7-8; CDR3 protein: CASSWGGPNEKLFF
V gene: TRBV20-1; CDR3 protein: CSAMPILPTDTQYF
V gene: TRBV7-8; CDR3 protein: CASSLGGGGSLYNEQFF
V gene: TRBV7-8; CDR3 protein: CASSLTPSYEQYF
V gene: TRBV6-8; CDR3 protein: CASSQQQGLIAIQYF
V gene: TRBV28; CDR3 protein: CASSFTGTGSYEQYF
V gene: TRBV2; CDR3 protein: CASSQGTGPYGYTF
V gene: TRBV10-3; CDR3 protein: CAISTTLRHEQFF
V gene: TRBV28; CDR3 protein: CASSPAGLAADTQYF
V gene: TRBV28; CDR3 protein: CASNRDRETDQETQYF
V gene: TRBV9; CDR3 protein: CASSVGHGQETQYF
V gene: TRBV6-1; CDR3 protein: CASTVYSGESYGYTF